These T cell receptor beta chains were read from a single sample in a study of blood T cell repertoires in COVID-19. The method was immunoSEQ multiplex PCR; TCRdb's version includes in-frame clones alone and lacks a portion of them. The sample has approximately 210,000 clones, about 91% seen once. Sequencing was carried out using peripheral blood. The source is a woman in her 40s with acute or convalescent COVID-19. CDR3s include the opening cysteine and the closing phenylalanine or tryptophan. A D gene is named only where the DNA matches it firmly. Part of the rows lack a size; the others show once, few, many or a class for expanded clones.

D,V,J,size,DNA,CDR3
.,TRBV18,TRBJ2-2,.,TGTGCCAGCTCACCACACGAAGGGGTAGGAGGGGAGCTGTTTTTT,CASSPHEGVGGELFF
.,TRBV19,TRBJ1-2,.,TGTGCCAGTTCCTCTTCCTCGGCTAACTATGGCTACACCTTC,CASSSSSANYGYTF
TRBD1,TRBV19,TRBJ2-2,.,TGTGCCAGTAGAAGCAGGGGGCGCGGGAACACCGGGGAGCTGTTTTTT,CASRSRGRGNTGELFF
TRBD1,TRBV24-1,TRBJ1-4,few,TGTGCCACCAGTGATGGGACAGTGAGGAGTGAAAAACTGTTTTTT,CATSDGTVRSEKLFF
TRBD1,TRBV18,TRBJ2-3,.,TGTGCCAGCTCACACGGACAGGGCCCAGATACGCAGTATTTT,CASSHGQGPDTQYF
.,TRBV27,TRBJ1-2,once,TGTGCCAGCAGTTTTTTAGGGGAGGGCTATGGCTACACCTTC,CASSFLGEGYGYTF
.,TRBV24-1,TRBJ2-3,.,TGTGCCACCAGTGACGCCAGGGTTTTAGATACGCAGTATTTT,CATSDARVLDTQYF
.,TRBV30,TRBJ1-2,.,TGTGCCTGGAGTGTATTGAACGCCCGGGACACCACTAACTATGGCTACACCTTC,CAWSVLNARDTTNYGYTF
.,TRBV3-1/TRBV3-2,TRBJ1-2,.,TGTGCCAGCAGCCAAGACAGATATGGCTACACCTTC,CASSQDRYGYTF
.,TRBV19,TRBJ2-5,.,TGTGCCAGTACGGACGGCCCCGGGGACCAAGAGACCCAGTACTTC,CASTDGPGDQETQYF
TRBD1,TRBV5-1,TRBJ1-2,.,TGCGCCAGCAGCTTGGGGGACAGGGACTATGGCTACACCTTC,CASSLGDRDYGYTF
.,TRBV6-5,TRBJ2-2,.,TGTGCCAGCAGTTCACGTCCGGGGGCGAACACCGGGGAGCTGTTTTTT,CASSSRPGANTGELFF
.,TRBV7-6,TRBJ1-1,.,TGTGCCAGCACCCCGGTAGAAGGGGACACTGAAGCTTTCTTT,CASTPVEGDTEAFF
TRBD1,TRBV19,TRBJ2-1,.,TGTGCCACTTTTGGGGACAGTGAGCAGTTCTTC,CATFGDSEQFF
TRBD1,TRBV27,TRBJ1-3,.,TGTGCCAGCAGTCGACAGGGTGCTGGAAACACCATATATTTT,CASSRQGAGNTIYF
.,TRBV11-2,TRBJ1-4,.,TGTGCCAGCAGCTTAGGCCGGGATAATGAAAAACTGTTTTTT,CASSLGRDNEKLFF
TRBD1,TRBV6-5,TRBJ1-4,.,TGTGCCAGCAGTTCCCAGGGGGCTGGGCGTGAAAAACTGTTTTTT,CASSSQGAGREKLFF
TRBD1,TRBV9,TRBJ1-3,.,TGTGCCAGCAGCGTAGCAGGACAGGGGGTATCTGGAAACACCATATATTTT,CASSVAGQGVSGNTIYF
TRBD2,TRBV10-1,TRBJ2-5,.,TGCGCCAGCAGCCCCCTAGCGGGGGGAGAGACCCAGTACTTC,CASSPLAGGETQYF
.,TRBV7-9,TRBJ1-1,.,TGTGCCAGCAGCTTAGCGGGGGCAGCTGAAGCTTTCTTT,CASSLAGAAEAFF
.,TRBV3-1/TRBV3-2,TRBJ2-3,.,TGTGCCAGCAGCCAATCGGGGACAGATACGCAGTATTTT,CASSQSGTDTQYF
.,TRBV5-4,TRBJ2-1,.,TGTGCCAGCAGCTTGTCTTACAATGAGCAGTTCTTC,CASSLSYNEQFF
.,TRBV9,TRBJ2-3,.,TGTGCCAGTAGCACCTCGGGACTTGACCGCACAGATACGCAGTATTTT,CASSTSGLDRTDTQYF
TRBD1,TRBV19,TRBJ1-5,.,TGCGCCAGTTCAGTACATACAGGGGGGCAGCCCCAGCATTTT,CASSVHTGGQPQHF
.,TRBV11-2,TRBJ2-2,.,TGTGCCAGCAGCTCCTATCGTAGGAGGGGGCCTCGGGGCGGGGAGCTGTTTTTT,CASSSYRRRGPRGGELFF
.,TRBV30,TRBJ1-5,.,TGTGCCTGGAGGCGAGATAGCAATCAGCCCCAGCATTTT,CAWRRDSNQPQHF
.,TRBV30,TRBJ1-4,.,TGTGCCTGGAATGGGGGAGGAACTAATGAAAAACTGTTTTTT,CAWNGGGTNEKLFF
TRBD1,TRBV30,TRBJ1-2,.,TGTGCCTGGAGCAAAGGGACAGCGGACTATGGCTACACCTTC,CAWSKGTADYGYTF
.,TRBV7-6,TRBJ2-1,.,TGTGCCAGCGCTGTAGCCACCAATGAGCAGTTCTTC,CASAVATNEQFF
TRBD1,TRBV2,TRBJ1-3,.,TGTGCCAGCAGTGAAAGACAGGGCAGCTCTGGAAACACCATATATTTT,CASSERQGSSGNTIYF
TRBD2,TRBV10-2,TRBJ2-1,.,TGCGCCAGCAGGGGACTAGCGGGGGGAGACAATGAGCAGTTCTTC,CASRGLAGGDNEQFF
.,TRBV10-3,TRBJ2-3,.,TGTGCCATCAGTGATAGGACAAGCACAGATACGCAGTATTTT,CAISDRTSTDTQYF
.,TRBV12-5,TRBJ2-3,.,TGTGCTAGTGGTTTGGGACAGGGAGGCGCAGATACGCAGTATTTT,CASGLGQGGADTQYF
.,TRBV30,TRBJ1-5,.,TGTGCCTGGAGTCCCACCCCGGGGGGGAATCAGCCCCAGCATTTT,CAWSPTPGGNQPQHF
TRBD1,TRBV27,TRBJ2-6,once,TGTGCCAGCAGTCCCGGGACAGGGGTTCCTGGGGCCAACGTCCTGACTTTC,CASSPGTGVPGANVLTF
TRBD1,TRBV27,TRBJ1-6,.,TGTGCCAGCAGCCTTATCGTGACAGGGCGGAGATCACCCCTCCACTTT,CASSLIVTGRRSPLHF
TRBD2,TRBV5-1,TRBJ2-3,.,TGCGCCAGCAGCTTGATGATTAGCGGGGGCCGACGAGATACGCAGTATTTT,CASSLMISGGRRDTQYF
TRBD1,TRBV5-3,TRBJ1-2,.,TGTGCCAGAAGCTTGTGGCAGGGGGCGCGAGGCTACACCTTC,CARSLWQGARGYTF
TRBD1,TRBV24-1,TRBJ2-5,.,TGTGCCACCAGTGATCGGACAGGAGATTGGGAGACCCAGTACTTC,CATSDRTGDWETQYF
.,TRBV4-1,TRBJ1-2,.,TGCGCCAGCAGCCAGGAAAGGGGATATGGCTACACCTTC,CASSQERGYGYTF
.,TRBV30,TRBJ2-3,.,TGTGCCTGGAGTGGAACAAGGCAGTATTTT,CAWSGTRQYF
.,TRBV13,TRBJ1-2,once,TGTGCCAGCAGCGAAGGGACCGGGGGACTTAATAACTATGGCTACACCTTC,CASSEGTGGLNNYGYTF
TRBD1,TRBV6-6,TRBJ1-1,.,TGTGCCAGCAGTTACACGGGACAGGTTGACACTGAAGCTTTCTTT,CASSYTGQVDTEAFF
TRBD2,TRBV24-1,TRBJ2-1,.,TGTGCCACCAGTGCCCCTAGCGGGGGGGACTCCAATGAGCAGTTCTTC,CATSAPSGGDSNEQFF
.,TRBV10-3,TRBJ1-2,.,TGTGCCATCAGCTCGGGACTGGACTATGGCTACACCTTC,CAISSGLDYGYTF
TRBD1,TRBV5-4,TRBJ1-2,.,TGTGCCAGCAGCCGGGGCGGACAGGACTATGGCTACACCTTC,CASSRGGQDYGYTF
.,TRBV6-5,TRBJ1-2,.,TGTGCCAGCAGTTACGCGGCGGTGAAGAATAACTATGGCTACACCTTC,CASSYAAVKNNYGYTF
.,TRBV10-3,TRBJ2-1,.,TGTGCCATCAGTGAGACCGGGGGACCGGACAATGAGCAGTTCTTC,CAISETGGPDNEQFF
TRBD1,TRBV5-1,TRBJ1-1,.,TGCGCCAGCCAACGGTGGCCAGGGGGACGTGAAGCTTTCTTT,CASQRWPGGREAFF
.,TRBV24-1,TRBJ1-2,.,TGTGCCACCAGTGATTTGCACGGGGGGTTCTACACCTTC,CATSDLHGGFYTF
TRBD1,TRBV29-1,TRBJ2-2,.,TGCAGCGTTGAAGATGGTGGGCCGTTGGGGTTCCTTCAGGGGGCAACGTACACCGGGGAGCTGTTTTTT,CSVEDGGPLGFLQGATYTGELFF
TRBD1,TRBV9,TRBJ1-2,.,TGTGCCAGCAGCCCAGGGACAGGGGGCTATGGCTACACCTTC,CASSPGTGGYGYTF
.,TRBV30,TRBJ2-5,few,TGTGCCTGGAGGACGGGACACAAAGAGACCCAGTACTTC,CAWRTGHKETQYF
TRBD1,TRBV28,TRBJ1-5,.,TGTGCCAGCAGGTGGCCCCCGGGACAGGCGGGAACCTATAGCAATCAGCCCCAGCATTTT,CASRWPPGQAGTYSNQPQHF